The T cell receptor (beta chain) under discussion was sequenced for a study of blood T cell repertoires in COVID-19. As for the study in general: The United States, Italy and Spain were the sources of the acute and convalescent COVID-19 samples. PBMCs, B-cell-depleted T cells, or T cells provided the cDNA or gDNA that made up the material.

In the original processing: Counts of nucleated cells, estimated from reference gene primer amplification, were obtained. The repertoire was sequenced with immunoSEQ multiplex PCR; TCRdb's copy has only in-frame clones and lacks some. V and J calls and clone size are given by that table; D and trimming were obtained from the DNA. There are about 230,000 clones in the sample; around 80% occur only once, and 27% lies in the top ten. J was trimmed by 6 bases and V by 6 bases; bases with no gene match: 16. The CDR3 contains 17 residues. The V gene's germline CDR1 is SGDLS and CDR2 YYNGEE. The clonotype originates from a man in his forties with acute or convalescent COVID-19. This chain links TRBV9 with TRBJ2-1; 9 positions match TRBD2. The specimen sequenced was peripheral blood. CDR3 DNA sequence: TGTGCCAGCACCCCATGGGCTAGCGGGATGGGGTTCAATGAGCAGTTCTTC. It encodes CASTPWASGMGFNEQFF.